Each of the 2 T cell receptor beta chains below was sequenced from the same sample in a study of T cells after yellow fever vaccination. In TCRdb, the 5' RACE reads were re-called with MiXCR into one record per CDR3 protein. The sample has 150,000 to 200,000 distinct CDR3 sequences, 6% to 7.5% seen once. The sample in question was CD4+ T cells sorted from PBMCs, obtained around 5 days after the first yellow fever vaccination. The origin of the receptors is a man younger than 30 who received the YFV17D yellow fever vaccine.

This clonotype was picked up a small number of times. The CDR3 DNA follows: TGTGCCAGCTCCCAACCTCCTGGACTGAGCGGAGGGCCCCAGCATTTT. Translated: CASSQPPGLSGGPQHF. The chain links TRBV21-1 to TRBJ1-5. TRBV21-1 counts as a pseudogene. The CDR3 is made up of 16 amino acids.

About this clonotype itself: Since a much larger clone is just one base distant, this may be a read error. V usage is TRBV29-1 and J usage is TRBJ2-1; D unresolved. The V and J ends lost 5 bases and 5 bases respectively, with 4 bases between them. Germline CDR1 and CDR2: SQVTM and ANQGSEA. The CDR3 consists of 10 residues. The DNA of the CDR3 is TGCAGCGTTAGGCACAATGAGCAGTTCTTC. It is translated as CSVRHNEQFF.